One sample yielded the 5 T cell receptor beta chains listed below, sequenced in a study of T cells after posttransplantation cyclophosphamide (dated by TCRdb to the mid-2010s). Library creation used the immunoSEQ multiplex PCR assay. What TCRdb holds here is the immuneACCESS table cut down to in-frame rearrangements. Part of the clones is not present; checked against another copy, under half of the missing clones reflect an unresolved V gene, and the others are unexplained. This sample is represented by around 40,000 clones; roughly 88% of them were singletons. The ten largest account for under 3% of the sample. Sample treatment or condition, as interpreted from the label and publication: high-dose cyclophosphamide on days +3 and +4 as single-agent GVHD prophylaxis. PTCy patients received busulfan and fludarabine conditioning, a related or unrelated marrow graft, and cyclophosphamide on days +3 and +4.

Source: PBMCs, taken 55 to 70 days after allogeneic stem cell transplant with posttransplant cyclophosphamide. The receptors come from a male patient in his sixties who received an allogeneic stem cell transplant from a related donor and was CMV-positive. After a transplant, the donor of the graft may account for some T cells.

The V and J genes are TRBV18 and TRBJ2-1; 7 positions match TRBD1. J gave up 5 bases and V 2 bases, and 9 bases lay outside the gene matches. The CDR3 loop spans 16 amino acids. CDR1 and CDR2 (germline): KGHSH, LQKENI. CDR3 region: CASSPVLTGSHNEQFF. Here the CDR3 DNA reads TGTGCCAGCTCACCAGTCCTGACAGGGTCCCACAATGAGCAGTTCTTC.

This chain joins TRBV5-5 and TRBJ1-3, with TRBD1 matching 9 bases. V trimming: 3 bases; J trimming: 4 bases; junction bases outside the gene matches: 2. The CDR3 runs 14 residues. Germline CDR1 is SGHKS and CDR2 is YYEKEE (reference sequence). In DNA form, the CDR3 reads TGTGCCAGCAGCTGGGGACAGGGAGGAAACACCATATATTTT. Translating it yields CASSWGQGGNTIYF. Full variable domain (missing parts from reference TRBV5-5 and TRBJ1-3): DAGVTQSPTHLIKTRGQQVTLRCSPISGHKSVSWYQQVLGQGPQFIFQYYEKEERGRGNFPDRFSARQFPNYSSELNVNALLLGDSALYLCASSWGQGGNTIYFGEGSWLTVV.

The chain combines TRBV19 with TRBJ2-1, with TRBD1 identical over 10 bases. The V segment lost 1 base and the J segment 6 bases; nucleotides outside the gene matches: 3. CDR3 length equals 15 residues. The germline V gene encodes CDR1 LNHDA and CDR2 SQIVND (reference sequence). CDR3 sequence reads: CASSIVGTGVNEQFF. As DNA, the CDR3 is TGTGCCAGTAGTATAGTGGGGACAGGGGTCAATGAGCAGTTCTTC.

The rearrangement links TRBV19 to TRBJ1-4; 9 bases line up with TRBD1. V shed 8 bases, J shed 4 bases, and the junction held 5 bases outside the gene matches. Germline CDR1 is LNHDA and CDR2 is SQIVND (reference sequence). The CDR3 totals 14 residues. The CDR3 nucleotides read TGTGCCAGTTATCAGACAGGGGGTAATGAAAAACTGTTTTTT. This gives the protein CASYQTGGNEKLFF.

This chain joins TRBV29-1 and TRBJ2-3, with TRBD1 matching 8 bases. Germline V gene sequence: CDR1 SQVTM, CDR2 ANQGSEA. J lost 2 bases, V lost 0 bases, and 4 bases had no gene match. CDR3 length: 15 amino acids. CDR3 amino acids: CSVEDRTGSTDTQYF. CDR3 sequence (DNA): TGCAGCGTTGAAGACAGGACAGGGTCCACAGATACGCAGTATTTT.